This TCR beta chain was captured in a study of CDR3 diversity in severe acne. V lost 0 bases, J lost 5 bases, and 4 bases lay in between. Germline loops: CDR1 MRHNA, CDR2 SNTAGT. CDR3 length: 13 amino acids. MiXCR, run by TCRdb on the PCR reads, gives a single entry per CDR3 protein. The repertoire holds fewer than 90,000 distinct CDR3 sequences, with about 49% as singletons. This clonotype appeared many times. The sequence was collected from a male donor with severe acne vulgaris. The sequenced sample was blood. V and J are TRBV6-4 and TRBJ2-2; no definite D call. CDR3 loop: CASSDSSTGELFF. The CDR3 DNA sequence: TGTGCCAGCAGTGACTCGAGTACCGGGGAGCTGTTTTTT.